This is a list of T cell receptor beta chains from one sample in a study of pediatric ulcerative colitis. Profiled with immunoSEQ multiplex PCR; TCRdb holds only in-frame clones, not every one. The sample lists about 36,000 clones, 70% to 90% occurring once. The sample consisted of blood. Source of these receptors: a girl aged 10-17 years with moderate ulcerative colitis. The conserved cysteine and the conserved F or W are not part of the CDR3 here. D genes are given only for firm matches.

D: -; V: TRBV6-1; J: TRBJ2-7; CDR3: ASSQRATGDEQY
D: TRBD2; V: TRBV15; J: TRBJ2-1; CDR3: ATSRGTSGNEQF
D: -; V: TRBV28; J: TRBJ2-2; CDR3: ASSLLGRSESVTGELF
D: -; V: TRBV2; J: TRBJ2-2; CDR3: ASRWETTGELF
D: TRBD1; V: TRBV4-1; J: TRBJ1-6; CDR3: ASSQTGTENSPLH
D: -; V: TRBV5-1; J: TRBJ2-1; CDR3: ASSHLSEQF
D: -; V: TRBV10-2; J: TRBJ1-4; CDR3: ASSEDLGARDEKLF
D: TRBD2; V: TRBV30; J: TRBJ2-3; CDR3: AWKGLRAGVDTQY
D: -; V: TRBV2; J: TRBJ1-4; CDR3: ASSGPGTGAPGGEKLF
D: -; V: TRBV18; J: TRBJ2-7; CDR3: ASSPAGRSSYEQY
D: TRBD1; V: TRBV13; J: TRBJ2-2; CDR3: ASRGQGGYNTGELF
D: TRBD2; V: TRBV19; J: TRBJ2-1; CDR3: ASSKSGSSYNEQF